Listed below are T cell receptor beta chains from one sample, sequenced in a study of cytomegalovirus exposure and HLA in healthy donors. The assay was immunoSEQ multiplex PCR, and TCRdb's table has in-frame clones only and misses some. Of under 150,000 clones listed, 70% to 85% are singletons. The material sequenced was PBMCs. These receptors all come from a boy between 10 and 17 years old in good health and CMV-seronegative. Both conserved end residues are part of each CDR3. A D gene is named only where the DNA matches it firmly. Size is omitted from some rows. Given values are once, few, many or a class for expanded clones.

TRBV27	TRBD1	TRBJ1-2	NA	CASSLSDRGTSGYTF	TGTGCCAGCAGTTTATCGGACAGGGGGACTTCTGGCTACACCTTC
TRBV6-5	TRBD2	TRBJ2-5	NA	CAFALGAGEQYF	TGTGCCTTTGCCTTAGGGGCGGGGGAGCAGTACTTC
TRBV27	NA	TRBJ2-1	NA	CASSSSESVGEQFF	TGTGCCAGCAGTTCGTCCGAGAGCGTCGGTGAGCAGTTCTTC
TRBV5-1	NA	TRBJ1-1	NA	CASSRASLTEAFF	TGCGCCAGCAGCAGAGCCTCCCTCACTGAAGCTTTCTTT
TRBV11-1	NA	TRBJ2-5	NA	CASSLVVGAQETQYF	TGTGCCAGCAGCTTAGTAGTAGGAGCCCAAGAGACCCAGTACTTC
TRBV5-6	NA	TRBJ1-2	NA	CASSADTFDRPDNTF	TGTGCCAGCAGCGCGGACACCTTCGACAGGCCGGATAACACCTTC
TRBV7-9	NA	TRBJ2-7	NA	CSSSHQSYEQYF	TGTTCCAGCAGCCACCAGTCCTACGAGCAGTACTTC
TRBV7-8	NA	TRBJ2-7	few	CASSLAASSYEQYF	TGTGCCAGCAGCTTAGCCGCTAGCTCGTACGAGCAGTACTTC
TRBV27	TRBD1	TRBJ2-7	NA	CASSRQGLNEQYF	TGTGCCAGCAGTCGACAGGGGCTGAACGAGCAGTACTTC
TRBV6-6	NA	TRBJ2-3	NA	CASSYLSTSTDTQYF	TGTGCCAGCAGTTATCTATCAACTAGCACAGATACGCAGTATTTT
TRBV18	NA	TRBJ2-7	NA	CASSPSQGYEQYF	TGTGCCAGCTCACCATCACAGGGTTACGAGCAGTACTTC
TRBV6-1	TRBD1	TRBJ1-2	NA	CASSEADRANYGYTF	TGTGCCAGCAGTGAAGCCGACAGGGCTAACTATGGCTACACCTTC
TRBV12-5	NA	TRBJ1-5	NA	CASGLARTGVHNQPQHF	TGTGCTAGTGGTTTGGCACGGACGGGGGTCCACAATCAGCCCCAGCATTTT
TRBV30	NA	TRBJ1-2	few	CAWSVGSGGYTF	TGTGCCTGGAGTGTGGGTAGCGGGGGCTACACCTTC
TRBV5-4	TRBD1	TRBJ1-1	NA	CASSNPGQEAFF	TGTGCCAGCTCAAACCCGGGACAGGAAGCTTTCTTT
TRBV25-1	NA	TRBJ2-2	NA	CASRGDTGELFF	TGTGCCAGCAGAGGGGACACCGGGGAGCTGTTTTTT
TRBV10-1	NA	TRBJ1-4	NA	CASSGDISRNEKLFF	TGCGCCAGCAGTGGGGACATCTCGAGGAATGAAAAACTGTTTTTT
TRBV5-5	TRBD1	TRBJ2-7	NA	CASSLGSGGYEQYF	TGTGCCAGCAGCCTGGGGTCAGGGGGCTACGAGCAGTACTTC
TRBV9	TRBD1	TRBJ2-1	once	CASSPRDRVGNEQFF	TGTGCCAGCAGCCCTCGGGACAGGGTAGGAAATGAGCAGTTCTTC
TRBV29-1	NA	TRBJ2-1	NA	CSVESDGVNEQFF	TGCAGCGTTGAATCCGACGGAGTGAATGAGCAGTTCTTC
TRBV9	TRBD1	TRBJ2-5	NA	CASSEGQGETQYF	TGTGCCAGCAGCGAGGGACAGGGAGAGACCCAGTACTTC
TRBV29-1	NA	TRBJ2-1	NA	CSAQQEFTNEQFF	TGCAGCGCCCAGCAGGAATTCACCAATGAGCAGTTCTTC
TRBV5-6	NA	TRBJ2-2	NA	CASSFGRAFTGELFF	TGTGCCAGCAGCTTTGGTCGAGCGTTCACCGGGGAGCTGTTTTTT
TRBV5-4	TRBD1	TRBJ2-7	NA	CASSFPGQAAYEQYF	TGTGCCAGCAGTTTCCCGGGACAGGCAGCCTACGAGCAGTACTTC
TRBV30	NA	TRBJ2-1	NA	CAWSRRLGDEQFF	TGTGCCTGGAGCCGACGACTAGGCGATGAGCAGTTCTTC
TRBV29-1	TRBD1	TRBJ1-4	NA	CSAGQDNEKLFF	TGCAGCGCAGGACAGGATAATGAAAAACTGTTTTTT
TRBV27	NA	TRBJ2-3	NA	CASNAASTDTQYF	TGTGCCAGCAACGCGGCGTCCACAGATACGCAGTATTTT
TRBV29-1	TRBD2	TRBJ2-5	NA	CSVERVAGGPGETQYF	TGCAGCGTTGAAAGGGTAGCGGGAGGGCCTGGGGAGACCCAGTACTTC
TRBV5-4	TRBD2	TRBJ2-1	once	CASSFLGLAGRYNEQFF	TGTGCCAGCAGCTTTTTGGGACTAGCGGGGAGGTACAATGAGCAGTTCTTC
TRBV19	NA	TRBJ1-2	once	CASSIVAGPEGYTF	TGTGCCAGTAGTATAGTCGCGGGACCGGAGGGCTACACCTTC
TRBV7-9	TRBD2	TRBJ2-5	NA	CASSSGTSLGETQYF	TGTGCCAGCAGCAGCGGGACTAGCTTGGGAGAGACCCAGTACTTC
TRBV5-5	TRBD2	TRBJ2-5	NA	CASSFRGLAGKGTQYF	TGTGCCAGCAGCTTCCGGGGACTAGCGGGAAAGGGGACCCAGTACTTC
TRBV7-6	TRBD2	TRBJ2-3	NA	CASSPLTSGSDTQYF	TGTGCCAGCAGCCCCCTTACTAGCGGCTCAGATACGCAGTATTTT
TRBV19	NA	TRBJ2-1	few	CASSIRAASKDEQFF	TGTGCCAGTAGTATAAGGGCGGCTAGCAAGGATGAGCAGTTCTTC
TRBV6-1	TRBD1	TRBJ1-3	NA	CASSGQGEYAGNTIYF	TGTGCCAGCAGTGGACAGGGGGAGTATGCTGGAAACACCATATATTTT
TRBV6-5	NA	TRBJ1-6	NA	CASSPGLTNNSPLHF	TGTGCCAGCTCCCCCGGGTTGACTAATAATTCACCCCTCCACTTT
TRBV2	NA	TRBJ2-2	few	CASSPTGTFTGELFF	TGTGCCAGCAGCCCCACCGGGACTTTCACCGGGGAGCTGTTTTTT
TRBV29-1	TRBD1	TRBJ2-2	NA	CSVRTGGAGELFF	TGCAGCGTCCGGACAGGGGGAGCCGGGGAGCTGTTTTTT
TRBV19	TRBD2	TRBJ2-7	once	CASSPAGTSGSFPYEQYF	TGTGCCAGTAGTCCCGCCGGGACTAGCGGATCCTTCCCCTACGAGCAGTACTTC
TRBV2	NA	TRBJ1-1	NA	CASSVRGITEAFF	TGTGCCAGCAGTGTCAGGGGAATCACTGAAGCTTTCTTT
TRBV5-6	TRBD2	TRBJ2-7	NA	CASSRPGAGGDYEQYF	TGTGCCAGCAGCCGCCCCGGAGCGGGAGGAGACTACGAGCAGTACTTC
TRBV7-2	NA	TRBJ2-7	NA	CASSYPIAGGAKYEQYF	TGTGCCAGCAGCTATCCTATTGCTGGCGGGGCTAAGTACGAGCAGTACTTC
TRBV27	NA	TRBJ2-6	once	CASRYSGANVLTF	TGTGCCAGCAGGTATTCTGGGGCCAACGTCCTGACTTTC
TRBV30	NA	TRBJ2-1	once	CACGYNEQFF	TGTGCCTGCGGGTACAATGAGCAGTTCTTC
TRBV7-9	NA	TRBJ2-1	few	CASSLGRAGRYNEQFF	TGTGCCAGCAGCTTAGGACGGGCGGGACGTTACAATGAGCAGTTCTTC
TRBV5-1	NA	TRBJ1-1	few	CASSLTRGTEAFF	TGCGCCAGCAGCTTGACGCGGGGCACTGAAGCTTTCTTT
TRBV19	TRBD2	TRBJ2-2	NA	CASIGTSGTNTGELFF	TGTGCCAGTATTGGGACTAGCGGTACGAACACCGGGGAGCTGTTTTTT
TRBV5-1	TRBD1	TRBJ2-7	NA	CASGTGGYEQYF	TGCGCCAGCGGGACAGGGGGTTACGAGCAGTACTTC
TRBV2	TRBD2	TRBJ2-7	few	CASSALAGADEQYF	TGTGCCAGCAGTGCCCTAGCGGGAGCTGACGAGCAGTACTTC
TRBV7-9	NA	TRBJ2-7	few	CASSESTGYGEQYF	TGTGCCAGCAGCGAATCTACAGGGTACGGCGAGCAGTACTTC